These T cell receptor beta chains were read from a single sample in a study of blood T cell repertoires in COVID-19. Libraries were prepared by immunoSEQ multiplex PCR; TCRdb keeps only in-frame clonotypes and omits some of them. Here the sample spans over 300,000 clones, 88% being singletons. The sequencing sample was made of PBMCs or T cells enriched from blood (not recorded which). The receptors shown here come from a woman aged 25 to 39 with acute COVID-19. The conserved cysteine and the conserved F or W are not part of the CDR3 here. Each record gives: V gene, J gene, CDR3 protein.

V: TRBV9
J: TRBJ1-2
CDR3: ASNNRGRQGYT

V: TRBV6-5
J: TRBJ1-5
CDR3: ASKAWQGGNQPQH

V: TRBV11-2
J: TRBJ2-7
CDR3: ASSRAGQGNYEQY

V: TRBV18
J: TRBJ2-7
CDR3: ASSLREGYEQY

V: TRBV2
J: TRBJ1-5
CDR3: ASSDSGVGTITMGSNQPQH

V: TRBV7-9
J: TRBJ2-7
CDR3: ASSLPGAVYEQY

V: TRBV20-1
J: TRBJ2-2
CDR3: SARDQRELF

V: TRBV5-1
J: TRBJ1-2
CDR3: ASSPEGTDYGYT

V: TRBV11-2
J: TRBJ2-3
CDR3: ASSLVEGGTDTQY

V: TRBV7-2
J: TRBJ1-3
CDR3: ASSSRTGGNTIY

V: TRBV2
J: TRBJ1-1
CDR3: ASTRQLGTEAF

V: TRBV2
J: TRBJ2-3
CDR3: ASSKGGPKISTDTQY

V: TRBV3-1/TRBV3-2
J: TRBJ1-3
CDR3: ASSLISGNTIY

V: TRBV6-5
J: TRBJ1-5
CDR3: ASSIGQGNQPQH

V: TRBV18
J: TRBJ2-2
CDR3: ASSTRTSGPMNTGELF

V: TRBV29-1
J: TRBJ2-1
CDR3: SVEVPSGGPGNEQF

V: TRBV5-1
J: TRBJ1-3
CDR3: ASSSMGRRGTDSGNTIY

V: TRBV7-2
J: TRBJ2-1
CDR3: ASSLRPSGGAKNEQF

V: TRBV6-2/TRBV6-3
J: TRBJ1-2
CDR3: ASSYSVSNYGYT

V: TRBV18
J: TRBJ2-7
CDR3: ASSPGLLTYEQY

V: TRBV7-2
J: TRBJ2-6
CDR3: ASSQMGDSGANVLT

V: TRBV5-6
J: TRBJ1-1
CDR3: ASSPFGGLGNTEAF

V: TRBV2
J: TRBJ1-4
CDR3: ASSPSLGGEKLF

V: TRBV6-5
J: TRBJ1-6
CDR3: ASSYSRQGRPLH

V: TRBV12-3/TRBV12-4
J: TRBJ1-5
CDR3: ASSLQGTQPQH

V: TRBV5-6
J: TRBJ1-5
CDR3: ASSLWWAGQTYSNQPQH

V: TRBV7-9
J: TRBJ2-1
CDR3: ASSPGIGSYNEQF

V: TRBV3-1/TRBV3-2
J: TRBJ2-7
CDR3: ASSHNYEQY

V: TRBV7-8
J: TRBJ1-1
CDR3: ASSLATFNSQEPEAF

V: TRBV2
J: TRBJ2-7
CDR3: ASSEAPGETYEQY

V: TRBV5-1
J: TRBJ1-1
CDR3: ASSFQGDTEAF

V: TRBV6-2/TRBV6-3
J: TRBJ1-5
CDR3: ASSQDSSNQPQH

V: TRBV4-3
J: TRBJ2-7
CDR3: ASSQETGIPSYEQY

V: TRBV5-7
J: TRBJ1-4
CDR3: ASSFRGLATNEKLF

V: TRBV19
J: TRBJ1-1
CDR3: ASSIQGGARNTEAF

V: TRBV5-6
J: TRBJ2-7
CDR3: ASSWSRGQYEQY

V: TRBV7-2
J: TRBJ1-1
CDR3: ASSLWGLEAF

V: TRBV4-3
J: TRBJ1-2
CDR3: ASSKDRGQAYGYT

V: TRBV5-1
J: TRBJ1-6
CDR3: ASSLGQDSPLH

V: TRBV5-1
J: TRBJ2-2
CDR3: ASSRFGGSNTGELF

V: TRBV7-9
J: TRBJ1-2
CDR3: ASSDRVYGYT

V: TRBV11-2
J: TRBJ2-7
CDR3: ASSLEYRVQY

V: TRBV10-2
J: TRBJ2-2
CDR3: ASREAISTGELF

V: TRBV4-1
J: TRBJ2-1
CDR3: ASSQGLAGGPSYNEQF

V: TRBV12-5
J: TRBJ2-3
CDR3: ASGLGRQFTDTQY

V: TRBV2
J: TRBJ1-2
CDR3: ASSDWTGNYGYT

V: TRBV7-6
J: TRBJ2-2
CDR3: ASSLFNRPLAGELF

V: TRBV2
J: TRBJ1-6
CDR3: ASSTRGGRDNSPLH

V: TRBV6-5
J: TRBJ1-1
CDR3: ATQTGAKNTEAF

V: TRBV24-1
J: TRBJ2-3
CDR3: ATSDQAGTSTDTQY

V: TRBV18
J: TRBJ1-3
CDR3: ASSPPGQHGNTIY

V: TRBV5-1
J: TRBJ2-4
CDR3: ASSWGRGDEAKNIQY

V: TRBV3-1/TRBV3-2
J: TRBJ2-7
CDR3: ASSVSRQGAHEQY